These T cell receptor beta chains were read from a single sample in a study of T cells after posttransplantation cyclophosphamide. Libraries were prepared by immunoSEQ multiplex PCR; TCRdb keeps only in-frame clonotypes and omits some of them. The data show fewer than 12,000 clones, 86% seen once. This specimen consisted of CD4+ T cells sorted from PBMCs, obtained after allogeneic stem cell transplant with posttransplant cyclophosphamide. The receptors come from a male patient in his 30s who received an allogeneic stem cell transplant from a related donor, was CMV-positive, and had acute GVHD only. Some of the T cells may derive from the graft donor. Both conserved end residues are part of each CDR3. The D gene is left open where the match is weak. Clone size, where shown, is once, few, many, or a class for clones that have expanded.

TGCGCCAGCAGCCAGCCGAGCGGCCCCCAAGAGACCCAGTACTTC,CASSQPSGPQETQYF,TRBJ2-5,NA,15,NA,TRBV5-1
TGTGCCAGTAGTAGCAGGGGCTACTCCTATAATTCACCCCTCCACTTT,CASSSRGYSYNSPLHF,TRBJ1-6,NA,16,NA,TRBV19
TGCGCCAGCAGCCAAGATAGACAGGGGATCGGGGGGCTGTTTTTT,CASSQDRQGIGGLFF,TRBJ2-2,TRBD1,15,NA,TRBV4-1
TGTGCCAGTAGTTCCCCGGACAGGGCCGGTGGTCCCTATGGCTACACCTTC,CASSSPDRAGGPYGYTF,TRBJ1-2,TRBD1,17,once,TRBV19
TGTGCCAGTAGTATCTACACGGGCAATGAGCAGTTCTTC,CASSIYTGNEQFF,TRBJ2-1,NA,13,NA,TRBV19
TGTGCCAGCAGTCCAGGGGTCACGAACACCGGGGAGCTGTTTTTT,CASSPGVTNTGELFF,TRBJ2-2,NA,15,NA,TRBV6-4
TGTGCCAGCGGTCAGGGCTTGAAGACCCAGTACTTC,CASGQGLKTQYF,TRBJ2-5,NA,12,NA,TRBV2
TGTGCCAGCAGCTTAGGGCCAGGTGCCTCCTACGAGCAGTACTTC,CASSLGPGASYEQYF,TRBJ2-7,NA,15,NA,TRBV7-2
TGTGCCAGCAGCTTAGGACAGGGGGTATTCGGAGAGACCCAGTACTTC,CASSLGQGVFGETQYF,TRBJ2-5,TRBD1,16,NA,TRBV11-2
TGTGCCAGCTCACCACCCGGGTCGGCAAGCTCCTATAATTCCCCCCTCCACTTT,CASSPPGSASSYNSPLHF,TRBJ1-6,NA,18,NA,TRBV18
TGTGCCAGCACCATTCCGGGGATCTACACTGAAGCTTTCTTT,CASTIPGIYTEAFF,TRBJ1-1,NA,14,once,TRBV28
TGTGCCATCCGGGGGGCAGGGGACAATCAGCCCCAGCATTTT,CAIRGAGDNQPQHF,TRBJ1-5,NA,14,NA,TRBV10-3
TGTGCCAGCAGTGGGGACAGGGGGCGGGGTGGCTACACCTTC,CASSGDRGRGGYTF,TRBJ1-2,TRBD1,14,NA,TRBV6-5
TGTGCCAGCAGCCAAGCCCGGACTAGCTATGAGCAGTTCTTC,CASSQARTSYEQFF,TRBJ2-1,TRBD2,14,NA,TRBV4-2
TGTGCCAGTAGTAGCCGTGGGGGGGGTTTGAGTTTTGCTGGGGCCAACGTCCTGACTTTC,CASSSRGGGLSFAGANVLTF,TRBJ2-6,TRBD2,20,NA,TRBV19
TGCGCCAGCAGCTTCCCCGGGACAGGGGGCGGGTTCAATGAGCAGTTCTTC,CASSFPGTGGGFNEQFF,TRBJ2-1,TRBD1,17,NA,TRBV5-1
TGTGCCAGCAGTCCACTTCTTGGTAGCAATCAGCCCCAGCATTTT,CASSPLLGSNQPQHF,TRBJ1-5,NA,15,NA,TRBV28
TGTGCCAGCAGCTTCGAGATGAATCAGCCCCAGCATTTT,CASSFEMNQPQHF,TRBJ1-5,NA,13,NA,TRBV7-8
TGTGCCAGCAGTTTATCCCACAGCTTCACCGGGGAGCTGTTTTTT,CASSLSHSFTGELFF,TRBJ2-2,NA,15,NA,TRBV28
TGTGCCACACACAGTGCCGGAAACACCATATATTTT,CATHSAGNTIYF,TRBJ1-3,NA,12,medium-sized,TRBV6-1
TGTGCCAGCAGCGTATGGACAGCGAACACCGGGGAGCTGTTTTTT,CASSVWTANTGELFF,TRBJ2-2,NA,15,NA,TRBV9
TGTGCCAGTAGTATAATCCTACAGGGAAACTATGGCTACACCTTC,CASSIILQGNYGYTF,TRBJ1-2,NA,15,NA,TRBV19
TGTGCCAGCAGCCAAGAGCCTAGCGGGGATGAGCAGTTCTTC,CASSQEPSGDEQFF,TRBJ2-1,TRBD2,14,NA,TRBV4-2
TGCGCCAGCAGCCAAGATCAGCGGGGCTGGAATGAAAAACTGTTTTTT,CASSQDQRGWNEKLFF,TRBJ1-4,NA,16,NA,TRBV4-1
TGTGCCAGCAGTAGACAGGGGCCTGTTTCGGAAAAACTGTTTTTT,CASSRQGPVSEKLFF,TRBJ1-4,TRBD1,15,NA,TRBV6-1
TGTCCTATACCCGGGGACAGGGGGAATCGGGGCTACACCTTC,CPIPGDRGNRGYTF,TRBJ1-2,TRBD1,14,NA,TRBV6-4
TGTGCCAGCAGCCCCGAGACAGCCGGAAACACCATATATTTT,CASSPETAGNTIYF,TRBJ1-3,NA,14,NA,TRBV11-2
TGTGCCAGCAGCTTATGGGGCAGCACCGCCGGGGAGCTGTTTTTT,CASSLWGSTAGELFF,TRBJ2-2,NA,15,NA,TRBV7-6
TGCGCCAGCAGCTTGATGGGACAGATATCTGAAGCTTTCTTT,CASSLMGQISEAFF,TRBJ1-1,TRBD1,14,NA,TRBV5-1
TGTGCCAGTAGTAACCGGGACAGCTATAATTCACCCCTCCACTTT,CASSNRDSYNSPLHF,TRBJ1-6,TRBD1,15,NA,TRBV19
TGTGCCAGCAGGCGGGGGGAGAACACCGGGGAGCTGTTTTTT,CASRRGENTGELFF,TRBJ2-2,TRBD2,14,NA,TRBV2
TGTGCCAGCAGCCCTAGGCGGGAAAACTATGGCTACACCTTC,CASSPRRENYGYTF,TRBJ1-2,NA,14,NA,TRBV7-2
TGTGCCAGCAGCCCGGGACAGGGCGGGTATGGCTACACCTTC,CASSPGQGGYGYTF,TRBJ1-2,TRBD1,14,NA,TRBV2
TGTGCCAGCAGCTCAATATATATCGCCGGGACAGACTTGATCAGAGCTTTCTTT,CASSSIYIAGTDLIRAFF,TRBJ1-1,TRBD1,18,NA,TRBV5-6
TGTGCCAGCAGCTTGGGGGGGGGCCTCCAAGAGACCCAGTACTTC,CASSLGGGLQETQYF,TRBJ2-5,NA,15,few,TRBV11-2
TGTGCCAGCAGCGATAAAACAGGGCCTTACGCTGGCTACACCTTC,CASSDKTGPYAGYTF,TRBJ1-2,NA,15,NA,TRBV7-2
TGTGCCAGCAGCCCTCGACTAGCCGGTGAGCAGTTCTTC,CASSPRLAGEQFF,TRBJ2-1,TRBD2,13,once,TRBV11-2
TGTGCCAGCAGCTTAGACGGGACAGCTAATGAAAAACTGTTTTTT,CASSLDGTANEKLFF,TRBJ1-4,TRBD1,15,once,TRBV7-2
TGTGCCAGCAGCTCAGGAAAACTAGCGGGGGAGATCCAGACCCAGTACTTC,CASSSGKLAGEIQTQYF,TRBJ2-5,TRBD2,17,NA,TRBV7-2
TGTGCCAGCAGCCATCTCAGCGGGGGGGCTAGCACAGATACGCAGTATTTT,CASSHLSGGASTDTQYF,TRBJ2-3,TRBD2,17,NA,TRBV4-2
TGTGCCAGTACCCACGGAGGACAGTTCTTCTATGGCTACACCTTC,CASTHGGQFFYGYTF,TRBJ1-2,NA,15,NA,TRBV19
TGTGCCAGCAGCTTAGGCGCAGGCACGAGTGGCTACACCTTC,CASSLGAGTSGYTF,TRBJ1-2,NA,14,NA,TRBV11-2
TGTGCCAGCGTAAGCGGGGGGGTGACCGGGGAGCTGTTTTTT,CASVSGGVTGELFF,TRBJ2-2,TRBD2,14,NA,TRBV2
TGTGCCAGCTCACTAAGGACAGGGACAGAGACCCAGTACTTC,CASSLRTGTETQYF,TRBJ2-5,TRBD1,14,NA,TRBV18
TGCGCCAGCAGCTTGGGTTCGTTAGGAAACACCATATATTTT,CASSLGSLGNTIYF,TRBJ1-3,NA,14,once,TRBV5-1